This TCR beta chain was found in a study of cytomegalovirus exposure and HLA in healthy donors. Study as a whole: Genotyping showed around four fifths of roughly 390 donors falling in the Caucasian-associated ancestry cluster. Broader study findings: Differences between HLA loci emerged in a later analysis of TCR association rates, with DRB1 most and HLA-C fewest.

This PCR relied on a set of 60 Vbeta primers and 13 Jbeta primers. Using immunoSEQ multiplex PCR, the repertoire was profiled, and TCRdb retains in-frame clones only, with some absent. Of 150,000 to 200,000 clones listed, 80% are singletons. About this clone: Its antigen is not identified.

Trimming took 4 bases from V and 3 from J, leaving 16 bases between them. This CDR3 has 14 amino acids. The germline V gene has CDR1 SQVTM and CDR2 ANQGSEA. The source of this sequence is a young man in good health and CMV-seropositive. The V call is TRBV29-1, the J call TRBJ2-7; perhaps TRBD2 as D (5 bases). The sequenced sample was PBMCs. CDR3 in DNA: TGCAGCGTTGTTGGGGAGAGTGTAGGCTACGAGCAGTACTTC. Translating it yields CSVVGESVGYEQYF.